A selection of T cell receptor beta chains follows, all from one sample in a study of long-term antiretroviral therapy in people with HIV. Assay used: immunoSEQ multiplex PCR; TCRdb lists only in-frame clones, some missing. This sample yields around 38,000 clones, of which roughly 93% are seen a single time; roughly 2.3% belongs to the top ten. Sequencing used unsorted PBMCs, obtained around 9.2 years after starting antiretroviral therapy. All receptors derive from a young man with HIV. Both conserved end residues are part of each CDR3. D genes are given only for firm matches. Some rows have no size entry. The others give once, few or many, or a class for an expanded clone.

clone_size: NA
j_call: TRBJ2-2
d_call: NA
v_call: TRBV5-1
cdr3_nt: TGCGCCAGCCGTGGAGGGGGCGGGGAGCTGTTTTTT
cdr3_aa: CASRGGGGELFF

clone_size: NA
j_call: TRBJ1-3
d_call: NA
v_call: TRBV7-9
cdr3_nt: TGTGCCAGCAGCTTAGAGTCCCGGAGGGACACCATATATTTT
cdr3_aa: CASSLESRRDTIYF

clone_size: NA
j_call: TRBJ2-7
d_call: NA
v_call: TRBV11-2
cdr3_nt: TGTGCCAGCAGCTCAACAGGGGAGCAGTACTTC
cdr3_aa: CASSSTGEQYF

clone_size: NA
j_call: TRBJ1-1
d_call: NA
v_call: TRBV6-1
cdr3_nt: TGTGCCAGCAGTGCCTCACAGGGAATCACTGAAGCTTTCTTT
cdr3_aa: CASSASQGITEAFF

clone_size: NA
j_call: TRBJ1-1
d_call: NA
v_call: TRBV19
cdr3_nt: TGTGCCAGTAGAGGAGGTAGTCGTTCAGCTTTCTTT
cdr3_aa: CASRGGSRSAFF

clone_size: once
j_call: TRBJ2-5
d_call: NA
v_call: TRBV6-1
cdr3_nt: TGTGCCAGCAGTGCTACAACGTCCGGGGAGACCCAGTACTTC
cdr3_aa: CASSATTSGETQYF

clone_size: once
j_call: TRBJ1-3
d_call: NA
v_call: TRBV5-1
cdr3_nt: TGCGCCAGCAGCCCCGAGGGGGGAGCCGGAAACACCATATATTTT
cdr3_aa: CASSPEGGAGNTIYF

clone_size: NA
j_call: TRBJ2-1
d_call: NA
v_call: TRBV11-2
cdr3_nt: TGTGCCAGCAGCTTAGACCCCGGCGGGGAGTACAATGAGCAGTTCTTC
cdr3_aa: CASSLDPGGEYNEQFF

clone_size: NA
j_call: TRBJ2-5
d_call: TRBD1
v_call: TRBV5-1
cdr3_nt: TGCGCCAGCAGCAAAACCGGACAGGGGGCACGAGAGACCCAGTACTTC
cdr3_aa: CASSKTGQGARETQYF

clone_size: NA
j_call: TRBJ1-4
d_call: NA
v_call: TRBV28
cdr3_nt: TGTGCCAGCAACCTGGGGACTAATGAAAAACTGTTTTTT
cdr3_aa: CASNLGTNEKLFF

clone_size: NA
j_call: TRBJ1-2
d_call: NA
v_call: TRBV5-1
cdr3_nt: TGCGCCAGCAGCTTGGGGGGGGAAATACTCGGCTACACCTTC
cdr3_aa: CASSLGGEILGYTF

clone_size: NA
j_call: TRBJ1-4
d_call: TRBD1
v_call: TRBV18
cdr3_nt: TGTGCCAGCTCACCAAGGACAGGGACTAATGAAAAACTGTTTTTT
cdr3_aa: CASSPRTGTNEKLFF

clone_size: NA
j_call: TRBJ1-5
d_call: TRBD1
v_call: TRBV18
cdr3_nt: TGTGCCAGCTCATCGCTACAGGGGGCGCGGGGTCAGCCCCAGCATTTT
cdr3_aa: CASSSLQGARGQPQHF

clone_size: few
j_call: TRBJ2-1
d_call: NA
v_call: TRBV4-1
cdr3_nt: TGCGCCAGATCCGGAAGACAGACCTCCTGGGATGAGCAGTTCTTC
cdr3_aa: CARSGRQTSWDEQFF

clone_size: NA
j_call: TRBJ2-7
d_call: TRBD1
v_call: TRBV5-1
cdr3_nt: TGCGCCAGCAAACCGGGACAGGGGGACGAGCAGTACTTC
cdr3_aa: CASKPGQGDEQYF

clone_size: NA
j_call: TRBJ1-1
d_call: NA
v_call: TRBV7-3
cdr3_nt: TGTGCCAGCAGCTTGGAGCCGGGCCCTATACTTTCTGAAGCTTTCTTT
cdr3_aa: CASSLEPGPILSEAFF

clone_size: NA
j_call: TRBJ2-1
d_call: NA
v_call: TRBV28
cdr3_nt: TGTGCCAGCAGCGCGACCGAGCCGAATGAGCAGTTCTTC
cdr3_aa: CASSATEPNEQFF

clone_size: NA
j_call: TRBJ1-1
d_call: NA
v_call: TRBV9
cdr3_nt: TGTGCCAGCAGCGTAGAGACAGAAATGAACACTGAAGCTTTCTTT
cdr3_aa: CASSVETEMNTEAFF

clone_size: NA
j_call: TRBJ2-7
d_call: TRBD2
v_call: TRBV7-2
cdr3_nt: TGTGCCAGCAGCTGGGGACTAGCGATCCAGTACTTC
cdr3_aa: CASSWGLAIQYF

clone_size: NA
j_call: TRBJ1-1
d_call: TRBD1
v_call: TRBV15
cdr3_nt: TGTGCCACCAGCAGAGCAAAAGGGGACAGAAAAGCTTTCTTT
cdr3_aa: CATSRAKGDRKAFF

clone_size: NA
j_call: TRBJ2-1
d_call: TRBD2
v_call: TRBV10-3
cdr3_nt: TGTGCCATCAGTGAGTCTAAGGCTAGCGGGGATTTCAATGAGCAGTTCTTC
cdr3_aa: CAISESKASGDFNEQFF

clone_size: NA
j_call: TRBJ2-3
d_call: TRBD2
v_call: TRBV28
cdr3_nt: TGTGCCAGCAGCTCAACACCTAGCGGGGGGGCCCCAGATACGCAGTATTTT
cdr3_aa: CASSSTPSGGAPDTQYF

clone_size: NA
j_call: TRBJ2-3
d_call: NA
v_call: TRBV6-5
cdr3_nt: TGTGCCAGCAGTTTAGGGACAGATACGCAGTATTTT
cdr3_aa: CASSLGTDTQYF

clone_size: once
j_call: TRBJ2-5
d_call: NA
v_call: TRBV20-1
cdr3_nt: TGCAGCGTTCTGAAAGAGACCCAGTACTTC
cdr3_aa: CSVLKETQYF

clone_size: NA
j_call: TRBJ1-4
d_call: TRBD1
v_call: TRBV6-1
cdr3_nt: TGTGCCGCCTCGGACAGGATTTTTGAAAAACTGTTTTTT
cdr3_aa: CAASDRIFEKLFF

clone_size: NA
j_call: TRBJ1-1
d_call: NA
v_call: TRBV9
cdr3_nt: TGTGCCAGCAGCGTAGGAAAGGGGATCAACACTGAAGCTTTCTTT
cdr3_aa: CASSVGKGINTEAFF

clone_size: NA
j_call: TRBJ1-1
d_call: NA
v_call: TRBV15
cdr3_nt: TGTGCCACCAGCAGAGCGGGCAGCCTTACTGAAGCTTTCTTT
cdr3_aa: CATSRAGSLTEAFF

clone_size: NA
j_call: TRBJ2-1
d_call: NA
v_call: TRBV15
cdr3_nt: TGTGCCACCAGCAGAGACACTGAGCAGTTCTTC
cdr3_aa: CATSRDTEQFF

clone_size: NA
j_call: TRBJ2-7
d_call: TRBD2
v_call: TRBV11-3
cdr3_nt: TGTGCCAGCCACTTACGGGGGGACCCACCCTACGAGCAGTACTTC
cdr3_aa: CASHLRGDPPYEQYF

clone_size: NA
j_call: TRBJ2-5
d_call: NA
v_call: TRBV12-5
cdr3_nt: TGTGCTAGTGGTTCCTTGGGTGGGGAGACCCAGTACTTC
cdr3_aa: CASGSLGGETQYF

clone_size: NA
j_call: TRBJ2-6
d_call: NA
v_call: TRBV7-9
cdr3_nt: TGTGCCAGCAGCTTAGGATGGGACCCATATTCCTCTGGGGCCAACGTCCTGACTTTC
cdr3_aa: CASSLGWDPYSSGANVLTF

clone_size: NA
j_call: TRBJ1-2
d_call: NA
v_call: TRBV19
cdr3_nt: TGTGCCAGTAGTATCGACAGAACTAACTATGGCTACACCTTC
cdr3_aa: CASSIDRTNYGYTF

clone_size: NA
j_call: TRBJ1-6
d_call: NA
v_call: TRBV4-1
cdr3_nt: TGCGCCAGCAGCCAGGGGGTGAATTCACCCCTCCACTTT
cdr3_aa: CASSQGVNSPLHF

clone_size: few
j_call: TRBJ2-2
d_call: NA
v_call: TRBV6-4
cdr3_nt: TGTGCCAGCAGTGACAGGGGCACCGGGGAGCTGTTTTTT
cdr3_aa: CASSDRGTGELFF

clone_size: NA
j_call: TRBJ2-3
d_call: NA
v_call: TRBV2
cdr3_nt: TGTGCCAGCAAGGGGGGCCTGGGGAGCGCAGATACGCAGTATTTT
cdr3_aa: CASKGGLGSADTQYF

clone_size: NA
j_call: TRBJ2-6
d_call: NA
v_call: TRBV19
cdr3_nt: TGTGCCAGTAGTATTTCCCTCTCTGGGGCCAACGTCCTGACTTTC
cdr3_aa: CASSISLSGANVLTF

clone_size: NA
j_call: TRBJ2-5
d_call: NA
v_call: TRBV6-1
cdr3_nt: TGTGCCAGCAGTGAAGCGTTTTCCCCTTTCGAGACCCAGTACTTC
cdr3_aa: CASSEAFSPFETQYF

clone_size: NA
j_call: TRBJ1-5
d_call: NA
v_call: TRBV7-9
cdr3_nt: TGTGCCAGCAGCCCCAGGGGAGGGAGCAATCAGCCCCAGCATTTT
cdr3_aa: CASSPRGGSNQPQHF

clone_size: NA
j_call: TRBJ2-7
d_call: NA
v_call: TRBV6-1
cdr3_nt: TGTGCCAGCAGTGAGACAGAGACACGGGAGTACTTC
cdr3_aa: CASSETETREYF

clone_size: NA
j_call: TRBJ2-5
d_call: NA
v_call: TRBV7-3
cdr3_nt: TGTGCCAGCAGCCAAACTCGGGGGGAGACCCAGTACTTC
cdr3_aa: CASSQTRGETQYF

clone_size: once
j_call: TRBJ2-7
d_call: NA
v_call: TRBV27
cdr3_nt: TGTGCCAGCAGTGGAATCGGACAGAACTACGAGCAGTACTTC
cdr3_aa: CASSGIGQNYEQYF

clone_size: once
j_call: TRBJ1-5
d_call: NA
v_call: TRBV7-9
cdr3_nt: TGTGCCACTGCCGGGCAGAGGGGGGATAGCAATCAGCCCCAGCATTTT
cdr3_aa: CATAGQRGDSNQPQHF

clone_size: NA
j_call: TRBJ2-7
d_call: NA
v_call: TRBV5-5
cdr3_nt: TGTGCCAGCAGCTTGAGGACTTCTCCCTCCTACGAGCAGTACTTC
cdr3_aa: CASSLRTSPSYEQYF

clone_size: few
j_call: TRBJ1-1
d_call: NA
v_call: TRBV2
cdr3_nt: TGTGCCAGCAAGCTAAATTTGAACACTGAAGCTTTCTTT
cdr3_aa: CASKLNLNTEAFF

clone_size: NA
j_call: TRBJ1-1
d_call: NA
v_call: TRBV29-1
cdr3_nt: TGCAGCGTTGAAGTCAGAGGCCTAACTGAAGCTTTCTTT
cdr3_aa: CSVEVRGLTEAFF

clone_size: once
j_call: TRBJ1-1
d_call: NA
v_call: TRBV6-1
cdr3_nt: TGTGCCAGCCGGACTTCCCTCGGCCCTGAAGCTTTCTTT
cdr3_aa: CASRTSLGPEAFF

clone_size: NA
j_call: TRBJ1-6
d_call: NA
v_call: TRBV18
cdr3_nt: TGTGCCAGCTCACCACCGCAGCGTCCTAATTCACCCCTCCACTTT
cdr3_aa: CASSPPQRPNSPLHF

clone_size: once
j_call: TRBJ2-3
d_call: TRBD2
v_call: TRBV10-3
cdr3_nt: TGTGCCATCAGTGAGACCCGGACTAGCGGGGGGGCAACAGATACGCAGTATTTT
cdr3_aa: CAISETRTSGGATDTQYF

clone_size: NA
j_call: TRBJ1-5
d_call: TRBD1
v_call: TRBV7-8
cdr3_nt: TGTGCCAGCAGGCGAGACAGGGGGCAGCCCCAGCATTTT
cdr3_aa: CASRRDRGQPQHF

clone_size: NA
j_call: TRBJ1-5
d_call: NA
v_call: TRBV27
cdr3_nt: TGTGCCAGCAGTTTATCCCGACAAAACAATCAGCCCCAGCATTTT
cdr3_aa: CASSLSRQNNQPQHF

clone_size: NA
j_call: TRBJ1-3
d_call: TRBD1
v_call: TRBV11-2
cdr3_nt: TGTGCCAGCAGCCAGACAGGGTCTGGAAACACCATATATTTT
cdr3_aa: CASSQTGSGNTIYF

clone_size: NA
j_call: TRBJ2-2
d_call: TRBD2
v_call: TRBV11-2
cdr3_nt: TGTGCCAGCAGCACACGGGACTATACTCTTAATCAGGACGGGGAGCTGTTTTTT
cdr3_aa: CASSTRDYTLNQDGELFF

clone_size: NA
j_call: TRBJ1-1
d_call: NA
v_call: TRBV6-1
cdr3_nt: TGTGCCAGCAGTCAAGGAGTGAACACTGAAGCTTTCTTT
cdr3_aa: CASSQGVNTEAFF

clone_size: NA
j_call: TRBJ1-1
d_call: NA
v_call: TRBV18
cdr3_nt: TGTGCCAGCTCACCCCCGTGGAACACTGAAGCTTTCTTT
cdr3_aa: CASSPPWNTEAFF

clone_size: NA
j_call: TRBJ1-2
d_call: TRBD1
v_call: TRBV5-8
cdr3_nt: TGTGCCAGCAGTTTGGGACAGGGGGACTCCTATGGCTACACCTTC
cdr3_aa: CASSLGQGDSYGYTF